Listed here are 31 T cell receptor beta chains from one sample, sequenced in a study of identical twins. MiXCR, run by TCRdb on the 5' RACE reads, gives a single entry per CDR3 protein. The sample holds some 560,000 distinct CDR3 sequences, 7.5% to 10% seen once. In addition, the sample was reused for a study of yellow fever vaccine responses in identical twins.

The material sequenced was PBMCs. Receptors originate from a woman younger than 30 in good health.

This clonotype has ten or more counts. Likely a read error: the CDR3 ends without its conserved phenylalanine or tryptophan. This CDR3 reads CASSFGGASGGTNEQFL. The DNA for the CDR3 is TGTGCCAGCAGTTTCGGGGGGGCTAGCGGGGGTACAAACGAGCAGTTCTTG. V and J are TRBV28 and TRBJ2-1, with TRBD2 matching over 10 bases. There are 17 residues in the CDR3. With 3 bases clipped from V and 10 bases from J, the junction kept 15 bases outside the gene matches. Germline assignment: CDR1 MDHEN and CDR2 SYDVKM.

In nucleotides, the CDR3 is TGCAGCGTTGAACCAACGTCTGGGGCCAACGTCCTGACTTTC. Its protein product is CSVEPTSGANVLTF. The chain has TRBV29-1 and TRBJ2-6; D remains unclear. V was cut by 2 bases and J by 1 base, with 6 bases left in between. This CDR3 comprises 14 residues. Germline CDR1 and CDR2: SQVTM and ANQGSEA.

The chain is built from TRBV12-3 or TRBV12-4 and TRBJ2-5, with D unclear. The germline V and J ends were trimmed by 1 base and 2 bases, with 11 bases remaining between them. CDR3 length: 15 amino acids. The CDR3 sequence is CASSLEVSWQETQYF. CDR3 nucleotides: TGTGCCAGCAGTTTAGAAGTATCGTGGCAAGAGACCCAGTACTTC.

This clonotype occurred a few times. The chain uses TRBV4-3 and TRBJ2-2, with D uncertain. This CDR3 contains 17 residues. Trimming took 0 bases from V and 3 from J, leaving 14 bases between them. Germline V gene sequence: CDR1 LGHNA, CDR2 YSLEER. The DNA of the CDR3 is TGCGCCAGCAGCCAAGAGAGTAAGGCCTGGCACACCGGGGAGCTGTTTTTT. Translation gives CASSQESKAWHTGELFF.

This clonotype was observed at least ten times. The chain joins TRBV11-2 to TRBJ2-2, with 9 positions matching TRBD2. The V gene's germline CDR1 is SGHAT and CDR2 FQNNGV. CDR3 length equals 18 residues. Trimming took 1 base from V and 1 from J; bases not matched to a gene: 7. The CDR3, as DNA: TGTGCCAGCAGCTTAGCCATCCTGACTAGCGGGAACACCGGGGAGCTGTTTTTT. This codes for CASSLAILTSGNTGELFF.

This clonotype showed up many times. The chain has TRBV6-5 and TRBJ2-3; 16 bases map to TRBD2. J was trimmed by 5 bases and V by 4 bases; bases with no gene match: 6. The CDR3 is 17 residues long. Per germline, CDR1 MNHEY and CDR2 SVGAGI. The CDR3 loop reads CASSSGTSGGGLDTQYF. CDR3 coding DNA: TGTGCCAGCAGTTCAGGGACTAGCGGGGGGGGTTTAGATACGCAGTATTTT.

There are many counts of this clonotype. V and J are TRBV6-2 or TRBV6-3 and TRBJ1-5; 7 bases are a match to TRBD1. The V and J ends lost 6 bases and 7 bases, in that order; junction bases with no gene match: 15. The CDR3 spans 16 residues. The germline V gene has CDR1 MNHEY and CDR2 SVGEGT. The CDR3 sequence is CASSPDDRDVKQPQHF. CDR3 bases: TGTGCCAGCAGCCCCGATGACAGGGACGTTAAGCAGCCCCAGCATTTT.

This clonotype was recorded a few times. This clone may be a read error of a much larger clone one base away. The V gene is TRBV2, the J gene TRBJ2-7, with D unresolved. Germline V gives CDR1 SNHLY, CDR2 FYNNEI. CDR3 length: 12 residues. V lost 5 bases and J lost 5, with 10 bases in between. The CDR3 reads CASSFDGDEQYF. CDR3 DNA: TGTGCCAGCAGTTTCGACGGCGACGAGCAGTACTTC.

This clonotype was detected ten times or more. The chain recombines TRBV3-1 with TRBJ2-7, with 7 bases fitting TRBD1. The CDR3 spans 18 residues. V lost 2 bases to trimming and J lost 3 bases; unmatched junction nucleotides: 16. CDR1 LGHDT and CDR2 YNNKEL come from the germline V gene (reference sequence). The CDR3 coding sequence is TGTGCCAGCAGCCAATACCCCCCCGCAGGGGGACGGAACTACGAGCAGTACTTC. Translated: CASSQYPPAGGRNYEQYF.

This clonotype was seen ten or more times. The rearrangement joins TRBV27 to TRBJ2-7; the match to TRBD1 covers 7 bases. Germline loops: CDR1 MNHEY, CDR2 SMNVEV (reference sequence). This CDR3 contains 14 residues. Trimming removed 2 bases from V and 2 bases from J; junction bases left unmatched: 3. CDR3 in DNA: TGTGCCAGCAGTTTAGGGGACAGTACCTACGAGCAGTACTTC. Amino acids: CASSLGDSTYEQYF.

This clonotype was observed a handful of times. The CDR3 sequence: CASTLVGRTLSSTDTQYF. For the CDR3, the DNA is TGTGCCAGCACCCTGGTGGGAAGGACACTCTCTAGCACAGATACGCAGTATTTT. The rearrangement joins TRBV2 to TRBJ2-3; perhaps TRBD1 as D (5 bases). The CDR3 spans 18 residues. With 7 bases removed from V and 0 bases from J, the gap between germline ends came to 23 bases. The germline CDR1 and CDR2 sequences are SNHLY and FYNNEI.

This clonotype showed up just a few times. V and J are TRBV5-5 and TRBJ2-7; no clear D gene. V was clipped by 2 bases and J by 2 bases, with 11 bases between them. The germline CDR1 and CDR2 sequences are SGHKS and YYEKEE (reference sequence). This CDR3 is 14 amino acids long. The CDR3 nucleotides are TGTGCCAGCAGCTTTTCAGTAGACACCTACGAGCAGTACTTC. Encoded protein: CASSFSVDTYEQYF.

In its sample, this clonotype was seen many times. V and J are TRBV12-3 or TRBV12-4 and TRBJ2-7, with TRBD1 matching over 8 bases. The CDR3 has 14 residues. Trimming at V came to 7 bases and at J to 2 bases, leaving 7 bases not matched to a gene. As DNA, the CDR3 is TGTGCCAGCACCGCGAGGACAGGGACCTACGAGCAGTACTTC. This translates into CASTARTGTYEQYF.

This clonotype was observed a handful of times. This chain uses TRBV14 with TRBJ1-2, with TRBD1 matching 9 bases. CDR3 length: 17 residues. Germline CDR1 is SGHDN and CDR2 is FVKESK. Trimming cost V 2 bases and J 0 bases; bases outside gene matches: 7. CDR3 in DNA: TGTGCCAGCAGCCAAAGGACAGGGGTATCAGCTAACTATGGCTACACCTTC. It is translated as CASSQRTGVSANYGYTF.

This clonotype has at least ten counts. The chain combines TRBV29-1 with TRBJ2-5; TRBD2 aligns across 11 bases. CDR1 and CDR2 (germline): SQVTM, ANQGSEA. Losses at the gene ends were 8 bases for V and 2 bases for J; bases not matched to a gene: 4. The CDR3 spans 13 residues. CDR3 residues: CSLGLAVQETQYF. As DNA, the CDR3 is TGCAGCCTGGGACTAGCGGTTCAAGAGACCCAGTACTTC.

The V and J genes are TRBV3-1 and TRBJ1-6; D is undetermined. Trimming removed 0 bases at V and 6 bases at J, with 6 bases between. Germline V CDR1 and CDR2: LGHDT, YNNKEL (reference sequence). The CDR3 consists of 14 residues. The CDR3 DNA follows: TGTGCCAGCAGCCAAGATATTACTAATTCACCCCTCCACTTT. This encodes CASSQDITNSPLHF.

This clonotype was observed at least ten times. The chain combines TRBV29-1 with TRBJ1-3; the match to TRBD1 covers 7 bases. V trimming: 7 bases; J trimming: 4 bases; junction bases outside the gene matches: 7. This CDR3 contains 13 residues. From germline, CDR1 is SQVTM and CDR2 ANQGSEA. The CDR3 coding sequence is TGCAGCGCGACGGGACAGAAAGGAAACACCATATATTTT. This translates into CSATGQKGNTIYF.

The sample holds many counts of this clonotype. The chain is built from TRBV12-3 or TRBV12-4 and TRBJ1-4; D unresolved. The CDR3 contains 14 residues. The germline V and J ends were trimmed by 6 bases and 7 bases, with 15 bases remaining between them. The CDR3: CASRGAGAGEKLFF. CDR3 bases: TGTGCCAGCAGAGGTGCTGGCGCAGGTGAAAAACTGTTTTTT.

This clonotype appeared a few times. The chain joins TRBV6-2 or TRBV6-3 to TRBJ2-7; weak D call: TRBD2 (6 bases). With 0 bases removed from V and 4 bases from J, the gap between germline ends came to 16 bases. The CDR3 has 16 residues. The germline gives CDR1 MNHEY, CDR2 SVGEGT. The DNA for the CDR3 is TGTGCCAGCAGTTACTCGAGAGGAGGGCCGTCGTACGAGCAGTACTTC. It yields the protein CASSYSRGGPSYEQYF.

The chain employs TRBV5-5 and TRBJ1-1; 8 bases align to TRBD1. This CDR3 is 17 amino acids long. Germline loops: CDR1 SGHKS, CDR2 YYEKEE (reference sequence). Germline trimming cut 0 bases from V and 0 bases from J; bases unmatched to any gene: 7. The CDR3 DNA reads as TGTGCCAGCAGCTTGGGCGACAGGGGCGTCATGAACACTGAAGCTTTCTTT. Translating it yields CASSLGDRGVMNTEAFF. Full variable domain (missing parts from reference TRBV5-5 and TRBJ1-1): DAGVTQSPTHLIKTRGQQVTLRCSPISGHKSVSWYQQVLGQGPQFIFQYYEKEERGRGNFPDRFSARQFPNYSSELNVNALLLGDSALYLCASSLGDRGVMNTEAFFGQGTRLTVV.

This clonotype was detected many times. The chain uses TRBV12-3 or TRBV12-4 and TRBJ2-1; 11 nucleotides agree with TRBD2. CDR3 length: 15 amino acids. Germline trimming cut 6 bases from V and 3 bases from J; bases unmatched to any gene: 4. The chain's CDR3 is CASSTGTSGYNEQFF. The CDR3, as DNA: TGTGCCAGCAGCACCGGGACTAGCGGCTACAATGAGCAGTTCTTC.

This clonotype was observed at least ten times. The gene calls are TRBV4-2 and TRBJ2-3, with unresolved D. The CDR3 covers 11 residues. Per the germline V gene, CDR1 is LGHNA and CDR2 is YNFKEQ. Trimming left V 0 bases short and J 5 bases short, with 0 bases between. CDR3 region: CASSQEDTQYF. The CDR3 DNA follows: TGTGCCAGCAGCCAAGAAGATACGCAGTATTTT.

This clonotype was detected many times. This rearrangement joins TRBV20-1 to TRBJ2-3; 7 positions agree with TRBD2. From germline, CDR1 is DFQATT and CDR2 SNEGSKA (reference sequence). The V gene end was trimmed by 4 bases and the J gene end by 5 bases; junction bases not matched to a gene: 21. This CDR3 is built from 18 residues. In DNA form, the CDR3 reads TGCAGTGCTAAACCAATCGACCCAACTACGGGCGGGAGAGATACGCAGTATTTT. It translates to CSAKPIDPTTGGRDTQYF.

The chain has TRBV6-5 and TRBJ2-7; D is perhaps TRBD2 (7 bases). Per germline, CDR1 MNHEY and CDR2 SVGAGI. The CDR3 spans 14 residues. Between the trimmed V and J ends, which lost 2 bases and 3 bases, there was a span of 11 bases. The CDR3 DNA reads TGTGCCAGCAGTTACACGGGGGGCAGCTACGAGCAGTACTTC. Its translation: CASSYTGGSYEQYF.

This clonotype has only a few counts. In DNA, the CDR3 is TGTGCCAGCAGCTTAGGGCAGGGAGGATCAGACGAGCAGTACTTC. Translated: CASSLGQGGSDEQYF. The V and J genes are TRBV7-9 and TRBJ2-7; maybe TRBD2 (6 bases). The CDR3 contains 15 residues. V was trimmed by 1 base and J by 5 bases, leaving 15 bases between them. Germline assignment: CDR1 SEHNR and CDR2 FQNEAQ (reference sequence).

This clonotype has only a few counts. V and J are TRBV12-5 and TRBJ2-3, with D unresolved. Germline V gene data show CDR1 as LGHNT and CDR2 as FRNRAP. The CDR3 sequence is 12 residues long. Trimming took off 5 bases at V and 6 bases at J, with 9 bases between the two ends. The CDR3 sequence: CASGPSRDTQYF. The CDR3, as DNA: TGTGCTAGTGGTCCCTCGCGGGATACGCAGTATTTT.

A single count supports this clonotype. The chain couples TRBV10-3 to TRBJ2-7; weak D call: TRBD2 (5 bases). The V end was cut by 8 bases, the J end by 7 bases, with 21 bases between. The CDR3 loop spans 14 amino acids. Germline V lookup: CDR1 ENHRY, CDR2 SYGVKD. In DNA, the CDR3 is TGTGCCATCCGGTACAGACCCGCCCCGGGGGAGCAGTACTTC. Its translation is CAIRYRPAPGEQYF.

This clonotype appeared many times. The rearrangement links TRBV6-5 to TRBJ2-2; weak D call: TRBD1 (5 bases). Germline V CDR1 and CDR2: MNHEY, SVGAGI. This CDR3 has 15 residues. The ends were cut back, 2 bases at V and 6 bases at J, with 13 bases in the middle. The CDR3 coding sequence is TGTGCCAGCAGTTACCGGACGGAAGGGGCCGGGGAGCTGTTTTTT. It codes for CASSYRTEGAGELFF.

V and J are TRBV11-2 and TRBJ2-1; D is perhaps TRBD2 (6 bases). With 4 bases removed from V and 0 bases from J, the gap between germline ends came to 16 bases. CDR3 size: 17 residues. The germline V gene encodes CDR1 SGHAT and CDR2 FQNNGV. CDR3 nucleotide sequence: TGTGCCAGCAGCTCTAGTGAGTGGCGGGACTCCTACAATGAGCAGTTCTTC. It codes for CASSSSEWRDSYNEQFF.

The rearrangement joins TRBV7-6 to TRBJ2-7; 9 bases map to TRBD1. This CDR3 has 15 residues. The V and J ends lost 3 bases and 2 bases, in that order; junction bases with no gene match: 5. Germline CDR1 reads SGHVS; CDR2 reads FNYEAQ. The CDR3 reads CASSLRGQGTYEQYF. Written as DNA, the CDR3 is TGTGCCAGCAGCTTGAGGGGACAGGGTACCTACGAGCAGTACTTC.

The V and J genes are TRBV20-1 and TRBJ2-5, with D possibly TRBD2 on 5 matching bases. CDR1 and CDR2 (germline): DFQATT, SNEGSKA (reference sequence). This CDR3 is 11 amino acids long. V was trimmed by 3 bases and J by 9 bases, leaving 11 bases between them. This CDR3 is CSASLGVAQYF. DNA for the CDR3: TGCAGTGCTAGTCTCGGGGTTGCCCAGTACTTC.